The sequence of this T cell receptor beta chain was determined in a study of response to subunit inactivated influenza vaccine. The study, taken as a whole, reports: That few new T cells are recruited by each seasonal influenza vaccination was the authors' suggestion.

TCRdb itself ran the RT-PCR reads through MiXCR, one entry per CDR3 protein. The sample includes 500,000 to 650,000 distinct CDR3 sequences, less than 8% of them seen just once. There are a few counts of this clonotype. Its antigen is still unknown. The specimen was PBMCs from blood, collected 23 months after vaccination. This TCR was sampled from a man aged 50 to 69 who received an inactivated influenza vaccine.

Written as DNA, the CDR3 is TGTGCCAGCAGCTTAGAGGGCAGGTCGGCTTTCTTT. Translated: CASSLEGRSAFF. The chain couples TRBV7-9 to TRBJ1-1; unclear D gene. Germline CDR1 and CDR2: SEHNR and FQNEAQ (reference sequence). Trimming took off 1 base at V and 11 bases at J, with 11 bases between the two ends. The CDR3 covers 12 residues.